The rows below give T cell receptor beta chains drawn from one sample of a study of T-cell reconstitution after alpha-beta-depleted transplantation in children. TCRdb independently ran MiXCR on the PCR reads; one entry per CDR3 protein. Among about a million distinct CDR3 sequences listed, around 30% were seen once. Material: PBMCs, mostly from graft donor cells, obtained 360 days after TCRalphabeta/CD19-depleted stem cell transplant. Receptor source: a boy under two years old who had a stem cell transplant for SCID, so the T cells may come from the graft donor. Both conserved end residues are trimmed from each CDR3.

TRBV5-1 ASSSGGGWDEQF
TRBV2 ASTSDATGELF
TRBV5-6 ASSLTGQVTDTQY
TRBV12-3/TRBV12-4 ASSSNRGRGEKLF
TRBV6-5 ASSYSTPGGGRDQPQH
TRBV12-3/TRBV12-4 ASSLMAGGSYEQY
TRBV3-1 ASSQANFRDPSTDEQF
TRBV7-8 ASTGQGPLIHEQF
TRBV7-4 ASQGRVGYEQY
TRBV24-1 ATSDFTGTDTQY
TRBV12-3/TRBV12-4 ASTIYGYEQF
TRBV6-5 ASSYSGTGDREQY
TRBV5-1 ASSPQGAKLYNEQF
TRBV6-2/TRBV6-3 ASSSRKTVNYGYT
TRBV4-1 ASSQGLAGEISYNEQF
TRBV19 ASRRTSGFNEQF
TRBV29-1 SVVLLAGGPQETQY
TRBV12-3/TRBV12-4 ASTPDTLSGNTIY
TRBV4-2 ASSRSGPLGGTDTQY
TRBV5-1 ASSFEGSGNTIY
TRBV5-1 ASSLVGGTNSGANVLT
TRBV29-1 SVEDFSGRYGYT
TRBV20-1 SAEGTEAF
TRBV7-8 ASSLGGPGQMNTEAF
TRBV20-1 SARTAGLPEAF
TRBV19 ASSIQGTDTQY
TRBV7-2 ASSPASGTAYEQY
TRBV20-1 SARPGQERYEQY
TRBV15 ATSTQRGYTDTQY
TRBV5-1 ASSWVSQPETGELF
TRBV10-3 AMSVLPTSNNEQF
TRBV12-3/TRBV12-4 ASSSLRGAAYEQY
TRBV5-1 ASSLVGYPTEAF
TRBV5-1 ASSELTGGASGNTIY
TRBV4-2 ASSLTAGGAQNTQY
TRBV6-2/TRBV6-3 ASSSRGKTQY
TRBV29-1 SVRRQETQY
TRBV29-1 SAGGQGAYEQY
TRBV29-1 SVEGPF
TRBV5-1 ASSYGRIPYEQY
TRBV7-9 ASSTPGTAQETQY
TRBV5-5 ASSLSLALISTDTQY
TRBV20-1 SASRGFGYEQY
TRBV5-5 ASSFGTEGEQY
TRBV6-2/TRBV6-3 ASSYERGAYDTQY
TRBV12-3/TRBV12-4 ASSLVLRESYEQY
TRBV6-5 ASSSRGSARTYEQY
TRBV4-3 ASSYSWTGAYEQY
TRBV28 ATSFPGTYGYT
TRBV7-6 ASSPLAGATADTQY
TRBV5-6 ASRPQGPINEQF
TRBV10-3 AIRAQTAYEQY
TRBV4-1 ASSQVGRVRGTDTQY
TRBV7-8 ASSFPGLIGNTIY
TRBV7-2 ASSLAQYQETQY
TRBV12-3/TRBV12-4 ASSFGGPIYEQY
TRBV7-3 ASSPGTRADTQY
TRBV5-1 ASSLDKRNTEAF
TRBV27 ASSSRQPSTNEKLF
TRBV20-1 SARGRVSEKLF